The 24 T cell receptor beta chains reported below all come from one sample, sequenced in a study of T cell responses to AZD1222 COVID-19 vaccine. Repertoires were generated with immunoSEQ multiplex PCR, while TCRdb's copy carries only in-frame clones and drops some. The sample lists roughly 50,000 clones; around 92% were seen once. This sample comprised peripheral blood, obtained 28 days after the second AZD1222 dose. These TCRs come from an adult who received the AZD1222 COVID-19 vaccine.

This chain joins TRBV11-2 and TRBJ2-5; TRBD1 matches 9 bases. The ends lost 6 bases at V and 4 bases at J; junction bases unmatched: 3. Germline V gene lookup returns CDR1 SGHAT and CDR2 FQNNGV. There are 13 residues in the CDR3. The CDR3 DNA is TGTGCCAGCAGGGGACAGGGAGGAGAGACCCAGTACTTC. As protein: CASRGQGGETQYF.

J is TRBJ1-5 and V is TRBV19; the D gene is possibly TRBD1 (6 bases). Germline V gene lookup returns CDR1 LNHDA and CDR2 SQIVND (reference sequence). CDR3 length: 16 amino acids. The V and J ends lost 10 bases and 4 bases respectively, with 23 bases between them. CDR3 sequence (DNA): TGTGCCACTAGGGAGGGACACCTAAGGGGGAATCAGCCCCAGCATTTT. It codes for CATREGHLRGNQPQHF. The variable domain in full, completed from reference TRBV19 and TRBJ1-5, reads DGGITQSPKYLFRKEGQNVTLSCEQNLNHDAMYWYRQDPGQGLRLIYYSQIVNDFQKGDIAEGYSVSREKKESFPLTVTSAQKNPTAFYLCATREGHLRGNQPQHFGDGTRLSIL.

CDR3 nucleotides: TGTGCCAGCAGCCCTAGACCGAGCTCTGGAAACACCATATATTTT. This translates into CASSPRPSSGNTIYF. This chain joins TRBV3-1 (or the pseudogene TRBV3-2) and TRBJ1-3, with D unclear. The CDR3 length is 15 residues. The V end was cut by 4 bases, the J end by 0 bases, with 10 bases between. The germline V gene encodes CDR1 LGHDT and CDR2 YNNKEL (reference sequence).

This chain joins TRBV11-3 and TRBJ2-1; D uncertain. The CDR3 is made up of 13 amino acids. Germline lookup yields CDR1 SGHNT and CDR2 YENEEA. V was clipped by 2 bases and J by 5 bases, with 7 bases between them. The CDR3 region is CASSLFLNNEQFF. Written as DNA, the CDR3 is TGTGCCAGCAGCTTATTCTTAAACAATGAGCAGTTCTTC.

The chain recombines TRBV7-2 with TRBJ2-7; 13 bases line up with TRBD2. With V trimmed by 4 bases and J by 4 bases, 4 bases remained unmatched. This CDR3 spans 15 amino acids. Germline assignment: CDR1 SGHTA and CDR2 FQGNSA. The CDR3 spells CASSSRTSGSYEQYF. DNA of the CDR3: TGTGCCAGCAGCTCCCGGACTAGCGGGAGTTACGAGCAGTACTTC.

V usage is TRBV7-9 and J usage is TRBJ2-3; 8 bases are shared with TRBD2. J gave up 1 base and V 5 bases, and 5 bases lay outside the gene matches. CDR1 is SEHNR and CDR2 is FQNEAQ in the germline V gene (reference sequence). This CDR3 is built from 15 residues. The CDR3 DNA is TGTGCCAGCAGCCAAGGGACTAGGGGCACAGATACGCAGTATTTT. Residues: CASSQGTRGTDTQYF.

The chain recombines TRBV29-1 with TRBJ1-2; D is ambiguous. Germline-derived CDR1 and CDR2 are SQVTM and ANQGSEA. Trimming left V 6 bases short and J 2 bases short, with 10 bases between. The CDR3 spans 12 residues. The CDR3 spells CSVAGRNYGYTF. The CDR3 DNA follows: TGCAGCGTCGCCGGCAGGAACTATGGCTACACCTTC.

This clone was found once. The chain is built from TRBV7-9 and TRBJ2-3; 7 nucleotides line up with TRBD1. The ends lost 3 bases at V and 5 bases at J; junction bases unmatched: 8. The CDR3 length is 15 residues. The germline V gene encodes CDR1 SEHNR and CDR2 FQNEAQ (reference sequence). CDR3 residues: CASSFRDRIKDTQYF. The CDR3 bases are TGTGCCAGCAGCTTTCGGGACAGAATTAAAGATACGCAGTATTTT.

The rearrangement joins TRBV11-2 to TRBJ2-7; D is perhaps TRBD1 (5 bases). Germline assignment: CDR1 SGHAT and CDR2 FQNNGV. This CDR3 is 13 amino acids long. V was trimmed by 5 bases and J by 6 bases, leaving 14 bases between them. The chain's CDR3 is CASSPSGAAEQYF. CDR3 coding DNA: TGTGCCAGCAGCCCAAGTGGGGCAGCCGAGCAGTACTTC. The whole variable domain, remainder taken from reference TRBV11-2 and TRBJ2-7, is EAGVAQSPRYKIIEKRQSVAFWCNPISGHATLYWYQQILGQGPKLLIQFQNNGVVDDSQLPKDRFSAERLKGVDSTLKIQPAKLEDSAVYLCASSPSGAAEQYFGPGTRLTVT.

This chain links TRBV3-1 (or the pseudogene TRBV3-2) with TRBJ2-4; D perhaps matches TRBD2 (6 bases). Germline V gene lookup returns CDR1 LGHDT and CDR2 YNNKEL (reference sequence). The CDR3 runs 12 residues. V shed 4 bases and J shed 5 bases, with 6 bases lying between them. The CDR3 coding sequence is TGTGCCAGCAGCCGGGAGGAAAACATTCAGTACTTC. As protein: CASSREENIQYF.

The chain recombines TRBV4-1 with TRBJ2-2, with D perhaps TRBD2 (6 bases). The CDR3 is 16 residues long. The V end was cut by 0 bases, the J end by 0 bases, with 8 bases between. Germline V CDR1 and CDR2: MGHRA, YSYEKL. DNA for the CDR3: TGCGCCAGCAGCCAAGAATCGGGAGCGAACACCGGGGAGCTGTTTTTT. Amino acid sequence: CASSQESGANTGELFF.

The J gene is TRBJ1-5, the V gene TRBV19; TRBD1 might be the D (5 bases). This CDR3 is 17 amino acids long. Germline V gene data show CDR1 as LNHDA and CDR2 as SQIVND (reference sequence). V shed 3 bases and J shed 1 base, with 16 bases lying between them. CDR3 in DNA: TGTGCCAGTAGTATCAGGTCTGGGGCCTTAAGCAATCAGCCCCAGCATTTT. It translates to CASSIRSGALSNQPQHF.

The chain links TRBV30 to TRBJ1-5; 8 bases line up with TRBD1. V gave up 4 bases and J gave up 9 bases; unmatched junction bases: 11. In germline, CDR1 is GTSNPN, CDR2 SVGIG (reference sequence). This CDR3 comprises 14 residues. CDR3 amino acids: CAWTGQGSARPQHF. The CDR3 DNA reads TGTGCCTGGACCGGACAGGGATCGGCTCGGCCCCAGCATTTT.

This clone was seen a single time. The rearrangement uses TRBV25-1 and TRBJ2-7; D is uncertain. The V and J ends lost 6 bases and 4 bases respectively, with 19 bases between them. In germline, CDR1 is MGHDK, CDR2 SYGVNS. The CDR3 totals 15 residues. CDR3 sequence reads: CASSPGALPPYEQYF. Here the CDR3 DNA reads TGTGCCAGCAGCCCCGGAGCGCTCCCCCCTTACGAGCAGTACTTC.

The chain employs TRBV30 and TRBJ1-6, with 7 bases lining up with TRBD1. The V and J ends lost 6 bases and 3 bases, in that order; junction bases with no gene match: 5. The CDR3 extends over 14 amino acids. Germline CDR1 and CDR2: GTSNPN and SVGIG (reference sequence). CDR3 nucleotide sequence: TGTGCCTGCGGCCCAGGGGGCTATAATTCACCCCTCCACTTT. The encoded protein is CACGPGGYNSPLHF.

The chain recombines TRBV18 with TRBJ1-2; D perhaps matches TRBD1 (5 bases). Trimming removed 6 bases at V and 3 bases at J, with 11 bases between. The CDR3 loop spans 13 amino acids. In germline, CDR1 is KGHSH, CDR2 LQKENI. The CDR3 sequence is CASSLRDDYGYTF. The CDR3 DNA reads TGTGCCAGCTCCCTCCGGGACGACTATGGCTACACCTTC.

The V and J genes are TRBV6-5 and TRBJ1-6; no definite D call. This CDR3 contains 14 residues. Germline V gene lookup returns CDR1 MNHEY and CDR2 SVGAGI. V lost 10 bases to trimming and J lost 7 bases, with 17 bases between them. The CDR3 region is CATRAPGENSPLHF. The CDR3 nucleotides read TGTGCCACCCGGGCGCCAGGAGAGAATTCACCCCTCCACTTT.

This clone appeared a few times. The chain has TRBV9 and TRBJ2-1; 8 bases are a match to TRBD2. The junction had 4 bases not matched to a gene; V was cut back by 0 bases and J by 2 bases. The germline V gene encodes CDR1 SGDLS and CDR2 YYNGEE. There are 16 residues in the CDR3. DNA of the CDR3: TGTGCCAGCAGCGTAGTGGGAGCGGGAGCCTACAATGAGCAGTTCTTC. It translates to CASSVVGAGAYNEQFF.

The chain combines TRBV6-2 or TRBV6-3 with TRBJ2-7; weak D call: TRBD1 (6 bases). Trimming stripped 0 bases from V and 3 bases from J, with 15 bases between. Germline lookup yields CDR1 MNHEY and CDR2 SVGEGT. The CDR3 has 16 amino acids. The CDR3: CASSYSIRTDFYEQYF. The CDR3 region has the DNA TGTGCCAGCAGTTACTCCATAAGGACAGACTTCTACGAGCAGTACTTC.

This sequence joins TRBV7-8 and TRBJ1-6; perhaps TRBD1 as D (5 bases). This CDR3 is built from 14 residues. Germline V lookup: CDR1 SGHVS, CDR2 FQNEAQ. V was trimmed by 5 bases and J by 6 bases, leaving 11 bases between them. CDR3 DNA: TGTGCCAGCAGCCCGCGGGACCGTAATTCACCCCTCCACTTT. This translates into CASSPRDRNSPLHF.

The chain carries TRBV10-3 and TRBJ1-5, with D possibly TRBD1 on 5 matching bases. The V end was cut by 3 bases, the J end by 6 bases, with 9 bases between. CDR1 ENHRY and CDR2 SYGVKD come from the germline V gene. The CDR3 loop spans 13 amino acids. This CDR3 reads CAISDGAGQPQHF. In DNA, the CDR3 is TGTGCCATCAGTGACGGGGCGGGTCAGCCCCAGCATTTT.

V and J are TRBV12-3 or TRBV12-4 and TRBJ1-5; D gene uncertain. Trimming shortened V by 4 bases and J by 7 bases, and 11 bases separated the two germline ends. This CDR3 contains 13 residues. The CDR3 DNA reads TGTGCCAGCAGTTCTCAAACGGGACAGCCCCAGCATTTT. It specifies CASSSQTGQPQHF.

The chain employs TRBV7-2 and TRBJ2-4; 12 bases match TRBD2. The CDR3 spans 20 residues. V shed 0 bases, J shed 1 base, and the junction held 10 bases outside the gene matches. The germline V gene has CDR1 SGHTA and CDR2 FQGNSA. The CDR3 loop reads CASSLAVRGLAGGAKNIQYF. The CDR3 nucleotides read TGTGCCAGCAGCTTAGCAGTACGTGGGCTAGCGGGAGGGGCCAAAAACATTCAGTACTTC.

The J gene is TRBJ1-5, the V gene TRBV6-1, with D maybe TRBD1 (5 bases). V was pared by 3 bases and J by 3 bases, with 12 bases between. The CDR3 has 15 amino acids. CDR1 and CDR2 from the germline V gene are MNHNS and SASEGT. Here the CDR3 DNA reads TGTGCCAGCAGTGACCAGGGCGAAATCAATCAGCCCCAGCATTTT. As protein: CASSDQGEINQPQHF.